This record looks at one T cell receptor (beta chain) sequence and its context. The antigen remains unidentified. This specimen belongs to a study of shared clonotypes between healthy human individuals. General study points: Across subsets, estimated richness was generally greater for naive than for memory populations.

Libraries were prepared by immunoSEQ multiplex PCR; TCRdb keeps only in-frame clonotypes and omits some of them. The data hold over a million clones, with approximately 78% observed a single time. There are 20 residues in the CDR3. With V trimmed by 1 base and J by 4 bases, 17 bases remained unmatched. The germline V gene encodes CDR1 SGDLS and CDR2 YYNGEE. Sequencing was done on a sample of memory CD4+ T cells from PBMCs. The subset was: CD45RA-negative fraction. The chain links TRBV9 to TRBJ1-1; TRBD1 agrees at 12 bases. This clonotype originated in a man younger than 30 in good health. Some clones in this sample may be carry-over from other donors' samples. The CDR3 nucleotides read TGTGCCAGCAGCGTAAACCCCCTTGGATGGGGACAGGGGGCTTCCACTGAAGCTTTCTTT. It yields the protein CASSVNPLGWGQGASTEAFF. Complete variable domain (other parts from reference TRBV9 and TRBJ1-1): DSGVTQTPKHLITATGQRVTLRCSPRSGDLSVYWYQQSLDQGLQFLIQYYNGEERAKGNILERFSAQQFPDLHSELNLSSLELGDSALYFCASSVNPLGWGQGASTEAFFGQGTRLTVV.